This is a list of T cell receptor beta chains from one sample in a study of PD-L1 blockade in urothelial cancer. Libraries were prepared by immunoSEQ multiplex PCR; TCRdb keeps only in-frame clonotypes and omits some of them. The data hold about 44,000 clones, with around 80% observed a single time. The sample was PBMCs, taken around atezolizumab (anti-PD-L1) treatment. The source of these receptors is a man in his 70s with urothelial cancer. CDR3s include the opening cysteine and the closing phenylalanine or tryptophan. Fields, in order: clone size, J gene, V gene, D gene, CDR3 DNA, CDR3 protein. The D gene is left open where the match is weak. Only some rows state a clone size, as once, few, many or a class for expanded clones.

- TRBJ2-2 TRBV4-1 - TGCGCCAGCAGTCCAATATTGAGGACCGGGGAGCTGTTTTTT CASSPILRTGELFF
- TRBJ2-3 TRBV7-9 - TGTGCCAGCAGCACCCAGGGGGGCAGCACAGATACGCAGTATTTT CASSTQGGSTDTQYF
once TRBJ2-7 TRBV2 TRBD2 TGTGCCAGCAGTGGACTAGCGGGAGTCTACGAGCAGTACTTC CASSGLAGVYEQYF
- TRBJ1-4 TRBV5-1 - TGCGCCAGCAGCTTGGCCCAGGGGCTCGATGGTGAAAAACTGTTTTTT CASSLAQGLDGEKLFF
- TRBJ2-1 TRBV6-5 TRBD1 TGTGCCAGCAAACCGGGACAGGGGATCCTCAATGAGCAGTTCTTC CASKPGQGILNEQFF
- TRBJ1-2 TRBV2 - TGTGCCAGTTCCCCTGAGGAGGGGAACTATGGCTACACCTTC CASSPEEGNYGYTF
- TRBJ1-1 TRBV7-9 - TGTGCCAGCAGCTTAGAAGTGCGTTTTAGGGGGAACACTGAAGCTTTCTTT CASSLEVRFRGNTEAFF
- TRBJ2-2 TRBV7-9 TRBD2 TGTGCCAGCGGTTTAGCGGGAGGGCCCGGCGGGGAGCTGTTTTTT CASGLAGGPGGELFF
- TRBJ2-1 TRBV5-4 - TGTGCCAGCAGCTCGACTCGCAGTGTGAACTACAATGAGCAGTTCTTC CASSSTRSVNYNEQFF
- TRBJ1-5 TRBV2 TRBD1 TGTGCCAGCAGTTACAAGTCGACAGGGGTTGGTAGCAATCAGCCCCAGCATTTT CASSYKSTGVGSNQPQHF
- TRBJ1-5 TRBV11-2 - TGTGCCAGCAGCGACAGCCCCTACTCAGTCTTAAATCAGCCCCAGCATTTT CASSDSPYSVLNQPQHF